This TCR beta chain was identified during a study of shared clonotypes between healthy human individuals. The length of the CDR3 is 13 residues. V gave up 4 bases and J gave up 1 base, with 7 bases separating them. CDR1 and CDR2 (germline): LGHNT, FRNRAP. Clones were sequenced by immunoSEQ multiplex PCR, and TCRdb holds only the in-frame ones, with some missing. The sample contains roughly 2 million clones, around 95% of which appear only once. The study separated CD4+ cells into CD45RA+ naive and CD45RA-negative memory subsets. The chain couples TRBV12-5 to TRBJ1-1; D ambiguous. The sequence was obtained from a young man in good health. The sequenced sample was naive CD4+ T cells sorted from blood. Subset meaning: CD45RA+ positively selected. Here the CDR3 DNA reads TGTGCTAGTGGTTCAAGAGAGAACACTGAAGCTTTCTTT. This encodes CASGSRENTEAFF.